This passage covers 31 T cell receptor beta chains from one sample sequenced in a study of blood T cell repertoires in COVID-19. Method: immunoSEQ multiplex PCR; TCRdb's copy keeps in-frame clones and lacks some. The sample has roughly 230,000 clones, around 83% seen once. Sequencing was performed on PBMCs or T cells enriched from blood (not recorded which). These receptors all come from a woman in her 50s who had been exposed to COVID-19.

The chain couples TRBV5-5 to TRBJ1-1, with 7 bases identical to TRBD1. CDR3 length: 16 residues. Trimming at V came to 0 bases and at J to 4 bases, leaving 9 bases not matched to a gene. Germline CDR1 reads SGHKS; CDR2 reads YYEKEE (reference sequence). This CDR3 reads CASSLDRGILGTEAFF. In DNA, the CDR3 is TGTGCCAGCAGCTTGGACAGGGGCATTCTGGGCACTGAAGCTTTCTTT. Combining the CDR3 with reference TRBV5-5 and TRBJ1-1 gives the whole variable domain DAGVTQSPTHLIKTRGQQVTLRCSPISGHKSVSWYQQVLGQGPQFIFQYYEKEERGRGNFPDRFSARQFPNYSSELNVNALLLGDSALYLCASSLDRGILGTEAFFGQGTRLTVV.

The chain uses TRBV7-8 and TRBJ1-5, with D unresolved. The V and J ends lost 1 base and 5 bases respectively, with 12 bases between them. Germline CDR1 SGHVS, CDR2 FQNEAQ. There are 15 residues in the CDR3. The CDR3 bases are TGTGCCAGCAGCTTAGGAGTACCGGGAGATCAGCCCCAGCATTTT. This codes for CASSLGVPGDQPQHF.

The chain recombines TRBV2 with TRBJ2-5; weak D call: TRBD2 (6 bases). This CDR3 spans 15 amino acids. V was cut by 2 bases and J by 2 bases, with 12 bases left in between. From germline, CDR1 is SNHLY and CDR2 FYNNEI. The CDR3 region is CASSEPGLMQETQYF. The CDR3 DNA reads as TGTGCCAGCAGTGAACCCGGACTAATGCAAGAGACCCAGTACTTC.

This chain joins TRBV6-5 and TRBJ2-1; D not resolved. The ends were cut back, 6 bases at V and 9 bases at J, with 12 bases in the middle. The CDR3 covers 12 residues. Looked up from germline, CDR1 is MNHEY and CDR2 is SVGAGI. CDR3 DNA sequence: TGTGCCAGCAGCGCACCAGAGGTTGAGCAGTTCTTC. It yields the protein CASSAPEVEQFF.

The rearrangement links TRBV5-4 to TRBJ1-1, with 10 bases aligning to TRBD1. CDR3 length: 14 amino acids. The V gene's germline CDR1 is SGHNT and CDR2 YYREEE (reference sequence). J was trimmed by 5 bases and V by 4 bases; bases with no gene match: 5. The CDR3 DNA sequence: TGTGCCAGCAGCACGGGACAGGGGAGAACTGAAGCTTTCTTT. Its protein product is CASSTGQGRTEAFF. The full variable domain, in which reference TRBV5-4 and TRBJ1-1 provide the parts outside the CDR3, is ETGVTQSPTHLIKTRGQQVTLRCSSQSGHNTVSWYQQALGQGPQFIFQYYREEENGRGNFPPRFSGLQFPNYSSELNVNALELDDSALYLCASSTGQGRTEAFFGQGTRLTVV.

The V gene is TRBV5-1, the J gene TRBJ1-1; D is ambiguous. Looked up from germline, CDR1 is SGHRS and CDR2 is YFSETQ. The germline V and J ends were trimmed by 0 bases and 8 bases, with 11 bases remaining between them. The CDR3 is 13 residues long. Here the CDR3 DNA reads TGCGCCAGCAGCTTGGCGTCTCGAGGAGAAGCTTTCTTT. Its translation is CASSLASRGEAFF.

The rearrangement joins TRBV3-1 (or the pseudogene TRBV3-2) to TRBJ1-5; D is unresolved. From germline, CDR1 is LGHDT and CDR2 YNNKEL (reference sequence). CDR3 size: 16 residues. Trimming took off 1 base at V and 2 bases at J, with 12 bases between the two ends. The CDR3 bases are TGTGCCAGCAGCCAAGGGTCCCCAGCGCGCAATCAGCCCCAGCATTTT. Protein product: CASSQGSPARNQPQHF.

The rearrangement joins TRBV13 to TRBJ2-3; D remains ambiguous. This CDR3 region has 15 residues. Germline V gene sequence: CDR1 PRHDT, CDR2 FYEKMQ (reference sequence). Between the trimmed V and J ends, which lost 6 bases and 2 bases, there was a span of 15 bases. The CDR3, as DNA: TGTGCCAGCAGAAGTGGTGCGTTTCCCACAGATACGCAGTATTTT. Translating gives CASRSGAFPTDTQYF.

V usage is TRBV4-3 and J usage is TRBJ2-3, with TRBD2 identical over 9 bases. After removal of 0 bases from V and 1 base from J, the junction contained 5 bases not matched to a gene. The CDR3 spans 17 residues. The germline gives CDR1 LGHNA, CDR2 YSLEER. The CDR3, as DNA: TGCGCCAGCAGCCAAGAAAAGACTAGCGGAGGCACAGATACGCAGTATTTT. The encoded protein is CASSQEKTSGGTDTQYF.

J is TRBJ2-7 and V is TRBV7-2; 9 nucleotides agree with TRBD1. V shed 1 base and J 3 bases; nucleotides not matched to a gene: 4. The germline V gene has CDR1 SGHTA and CDR2 FQGNSA. The CDR3 contains 15 residues. CDR3 in amino acids: CASSLGGQGLYEQYF. For the CDR3, the DNA is TGTGCCAGCAGCTTAGGGGGACAGGGCCTCTACGAGCAGTACTTC.

The chain couples TRBV12-3 or TRBV12-4 to TRBJ1-5; no clear D. The CDR3 length is 12 residues. Trimming took 3 bases from V and 7 from J, leaving 7 bases between them. The CDR3 sequence: CASSFWPQPQHF. CDR3 sequence (DNA): TGTGCCAGCAGTTTCTGGCCCCAGCCCCAGCATTTT.

V is TRBV12-5 and J is TRBJ2-2; tentative D call: TRBD2 (5 bases). The CDR3 length is 14 residues. The V gene's germline CDR1 is LGHNT and CDR2 FRNRAP. Trimming removed 4 bases at V and 1 base at J, with 7 bases between. The CDR3: CASGSGLNTGELFF. The CDR3 nucleotides read TGTGCTAGTGGTTCTGGACTGAACACCGGGGAGCTGTTTTTT.

The V call is TRBV6-2 or TRBV6-3, the J call TRBJ1-5; 7 positions match TRBD1. Germline V gene lookup returns CDR1 MNHEY and CDR2 SVGEGT. J lost 7 bases, V lost 7 bases, and 13 bases had no gene match. The CDR3 is 15 amino acids. The DNA of the CDR3 is TGTGCCAGCACCCCAACCGACAGGGTCAGACAGCCCCAGCATTTT. It is translated as CASTPTDRVRQPQHF.

This clone was picked up a small number of times. The gene calls are TRBV19 and TRBJ1-3, with a weak D call TRBD1 (5 bases). The germline gives CDR1 LNHDA, CDR2 SQIVND (reference sequence). The CDR3 is 16 amino acids. V gave up 5 bases and J gave up 0 bases, with 14 bases separating them. The CDR3 protein is CASSRMGLSSGNTIYF. CDR3 DNA sequence: TGTGCCAGTAGTCGGATGGGACTTAGCTCTGGAAACACCATATATTTT.

The chain uses TRBV5-4 and TRBJ2-3; 11 nucleotides align to TRBD2. CDR3 length equals 17 residues. CDR1 is SGHNT and CDR2 is YYREEE in the germline V gene (reference sequence). Trimming removed 4 bases from V and 0 bases from J; junction bases left unmatched: 7. The CDR3 region is CASSGLAGGISTDTQYF. The CDR3 nucleotides read TGTGCCAGCAGCGGATTAGCGGGGGGGATAAGCACAGATACGCAGTATTTT. Full variable domain (missing parts from reference TRBV5-4 and TRBJ2-3): ETGVTQSPTHLIKTRGQQVTLRCSSQSGHNTVSWYQQALGQGPQFIFQYYREEENGRGNFPPRFSGLQFPNYSSELNVNALELDDSALYLCASSGLAGGISTDTQYFGPGTRLTVL.

The chain recombines TRBV28 with TRBJ1-3; D uncertain. In germline, CDR1 is MDHEN, CDR2 SYDVKM. The V gene lost 2 bases and the J gene lost 4 bases, with 15 bases spanning the gap. The CDR3 loop spans 16 amino acids. Here the CDR3 reads CASSLERGRIGNTIYF. CDR3 sequence (DNA): TGTGCCAGCAGTTTAGAGCGCGGGCGAATCGGAAACACCATATATTTT.

The genes are TRBV12-5 and TRBJ1-1; 9 positions agree with TRBD1. The V gene's germline CDR1 is LGHNT and CDR2 FRNRAP. CDR3 length equals 14 residues. Trimming removed 6 bases from V and 4 bases from J; junction bases left unmatched: 6. CDR3 nucleotides: TGTGCTAGTGGCACACCGACAGGGGGCACTGAAGCTTTCTTT. Its translation is CASGTPTGGTEAFF.

The chain joins TRBV24-1 to TRBJ1-1; no clear D gene. The ends were cut back, 1 base at V and 3 bases at J, with 5 bases in the middle. The germline V gene encodes CDR1 KGHDR and CDR2 SFDVKD. The length of the CDR3 is 13 residues. CDR3 nucleotides: TGTGCCACCAGTGATTTCTCGTACACTGAAGCTTTCTTT. It encodes CATSDFSYTEAFF.

This clone was recorded once. The chain employs TRBV28 and TRBJ2-1; no clear D gene. The V gene lost 5 bases and the J gene lost 2 bases, with 13 bases spanning the gap. The CDR3 extends over 15 amino acids. Germline CDR1 MDHEN, CDR2 SYDVKM. DNA of the CDR3: TGTGCCAGCAGTAGAGTCGCTATACCCTACAATGAGCAGTTCTTC. Protein product: CASSRVAIPYNEQFF.

The chain uses TRBV2 and TRBJ2-3, with 9 bases lining up with TRBD1. The V gene's germline CDR1 is SNHLY and CDR2 FYNNEI. Unmatched junction bases numbered 7, after V lost 3 bases and J lost 0 bases. The CDR3 spans 17 residues. CDR3 sequence reads: CASSDSGTGWSTDTQYF. The DNA of the CDR3 is TGTGCCAGCAGTGATTCCGGGACAGGGTGGAGCACAGATACGCAGTATTTT.

V usage is TRBV5-1 and J usage is TRBJ2-5, with 8 bases fitting TRBD2. The germline V gene has CDR1 SGHRS and CDR2 YFSETQ. The CDR3 totals 15 residues. V gave up 2 bases and J gave up 2 bases; unmatched junction bases: 5. In DNA, the CDR3 is TGCGCCAGCAGCTTTCCTAGCGGGCCTCAAGAGACCCAGTACTTC. As protein: CASSFPSGPQETQYF.

The J gene is TRBJ2-7, the V gene TRBV5-3; 8 bases match TRBD1. TRBV5-3 is an ORF for which the function is uncertain. J lost 4 bases, V lost 2 bases, and 11 bases had no gene match. This CDR3 spans 16 amino acids. The CDR3 reads CARSFRQGAKVYEQYF. The CDR3 DNA follows: TGTGCCAGAAGCTTTCGGCAGGGGGCCAAAGTATACGAGCAGTACTTC.

This clone was seen a few times. The rearrangement links TRBV5-5 to TRBJ2-7; possible D gene TRBD2, 5 bases. From germline, CDR1 is SGHKS and CDR2 YYEKEE (reference sequence). The CDR3 has 15 amino acids. V was shortened by 6 bases and J by 2 bases, with 18 bases between the two germline ends. DNA for the CDR3: TGTGCCAGCACCCCTGAGACCGGGGTCCCCTACGAGCAGTACTTC. It encodes CASTPETGVPYEQYF.

The J gene is TRBJ1-5, the V gene TRBV27; D ambiguous. From germline, CDR1 is MNHEY and CDR2 SMNVEV (reference sequence). The V end was cut by 8 bases, the J end by 6 bases, with 20 bases between. The CDR3 has 15 amino acids. CDR3 nucleotide sequence: TGTGCCAGCGCCCGGGAATCGGACGGCCGTCAGCCCCAGCATTTT. Encoded protein: CASARESDGRQPQHF.

The chain couples TRBV13 to TRBJ2-1; tentatively, D is TRBD2 (6 bases). This CDR3 is 17 amino acids long. V was pared by 5 bases and J by 7 bases, with 24 bases between. CDR1 PRHDT and CDR2 FYEKMQ come from the germline V gene (reference sequence). The DNA for the CDR3 is TGTGCCAGCAGCATCGAGGGACTCACAGGTCGTCGAAATGAGCAGTTCTTC. This translates into CASSIEGLTGRRNEQFF.

This clone was picked up one time. V usage is TRBV18 and J usage is TRBJ2-6, with 8 bases aligning to TRBD1. After removal of 6 bases from V and 0 bases from J, the junction contained 7 bases not matched to a gene. The germline V gene encodes CDR1 KGHSH and CDR2 LQKENI. CDR3 length: 17 residues. The CDR3 protein is CASSPGQARSGANVLTF. The CDR3 bases are TGTGCCAGCTCCCCGGGACAGGCCCGCTCTGGGGCCAACGTCCTGACTTTC.

J is TRBJ2-1 and V is TRBV30; possible D gene TRBD2, 5 bases. Germline loops: CDR1 GTSNPN, CDR2 SVGIG (reference sequence). The CDR3 is 13 residues long. V was cut by 3 bases and J by 6 bases, with 12 bases left in between. This chain's CDR3 is CAWSGVWGNEQFF. DNA of the CDR3: TGTGCCTGGAGCGGGGTTTGGGGCAATGAGCAGTTCTTC.

Turning to this clone: Additional DNA sequences in this sample encode the identical CDR3. The genes are TRBV7-2 and TRBJ1-1, with D unresolved. V lost 1 base, J lost 4 bases, and 10 bases lay in between. Germline loops: CDR1 SGHTA, CDR2 FQGNSA. This CDR3 has 14 amino acids. The CDR3 nucleotides are TGTGCCAGCAGCTTAGATGGACGGGGCACTGAAGCTTTCTTT. Its translation: CASSLDGRGTEAFF.

This chain links TRBV4-1 with TRBJ1-5; a weak D match, TRBD1 (5 bases). The CDR3 length is 16 residues. Germline V gene lookup returns CDR1 MGHRA and CDR2 YSYEKL. V dropped 1 base and J dropped 6 bases, with 16 bases sitting between them. The CDR3 loop is CASSQGSGIGGQPQHF. The CDR3 bases are TGCGCCAGCAGCCAAGGTTCGGGGATCGGGGGTCAGCCCCAGCATTTT.

This clone was counted ten times or more. This chain links TRBV3-1 (or the pseudogene TRBV3-2) with TRBJ1-1; 8 bases map to TRBD1. Germline V lookup: CDR1 LGHDT, CDR2 YNNKEL (reference sequence). CDR3 length: 15 amino acids. The J segment lost 3 bases and the V segment lost 4 bases, leaving 7 bases of the junction unmatched. Here the CDR3 reads CASSRRVTGDTEAFF. CDR3 nucleotide sequence: TGTGCCAGCAGCCGCCGCGTGACAGGGGACACTGAAGCTTTCTTT.

V usage is TRBV6-5 and J usage is TRBJ1-1; TRBD1 matches at 7 bases. Trimming removed 2 bases from V and 3 bases from J; junction bases left unmatched: 6. This CDR3 contains 15 residues. Germline-derived CDR1 and CDR2 are MNHEY and SVGAGI. CDR3 DNA: TGTGCCAGCAGTTACCCCCAGGGGGTAGACACTGAAGCTTTCTTT. Translating it yields CASSYPQGVDTEAFF.